Sequencing of this T cell receptor (beta chain) was carried out in a study of shared clonotypes between healthy human individuals. A remark on this clone: The target antigen is unknown.

Trimming stripped 3 bases from V and 0 bases from J, with 12 bases between. Germline loops: CDR1 MDHEN, CDR2 SYDVKM. The CDR3 covers 15 residues. Naive CD8 cells comprised CD45RO-negative, CCR7-positively selected cells, excluding terminally differentiated effector memory CD45RA+ cells. Study results and caveats: Generation of non-shared clonotypes was less probable than generation of clonotypes shared by all four donors. Naive subsets usually exceeded memory subsets in estimated richness.

An even split of each subset's genomic DNA across several immunoSEQ plates was performed. Using immunoSEQ multiplex PCR, the repertoire was profiled, and TCRdb retains in-frame clones only, with some absent. This table has about 680,000 clones, roughly 94% appearing once. This chain uses TRBV28 with TRBJ2-7; D possibly corresponds to TRBD2 (6 bases). What was sequenced was naive CD8+ T cells sorted from blood. This receptor was taken from a man aged 25 to 40 in good health. The CDR3 region has the DNA TGTGCCAGCAGTTTTATTCGGGGGAGCTCCTACGAGCAGTACTTC. Translating gives CASSFIRGSSYEQYF.